The 30 T cell receptor beta chains below all came from one sample that was sequenced in a study of molecular identifiers for immune sequencing clone quantification. From the PCR reads, TCRdb called clonotypes with MiXCR, one entry per CDR3 protein. The sample lists 20,000 to 30,000 distinct CDR3 sequences, over 15% seen once, with 0.9% to 1% in the top ten. Sequenced sample: naive CD8+ T cells from blood, with Jurkat cell RNA spiked in. Specified subset: FACS-sorted CD8+CD4-CCR7+CD45RA+ naive T cells. The receptor source for this set is a human donor in good health. Some libraries in this study had Jurkat cell RNA spiked in.

The V and J genes are TRBV28 and TRBJ2-7; 13 bases align to TRBD2. The V segment lost 8 bases and the J segment 4 bases; nucleotides outside the gene matches: 11. This CDR3 comprises 16 residues. The germline V gene has CDR1 MDHEN and CDR2 SYDVKM. The DNA for the CDR3 is TGTGCCAGCGGTCCCCGACTAGCGGGAGGACGGTACGAGCAGTACTTC. It codes for CASGPRLAGGRYEQYF.

This clonotype was recorded at least ten times. The rearrangement joins TRBV10-3 to TRBJ2-3; 11 nucleotides match TRBD2. Trimming took 2 bases from V and 2 from J; bases not matched to a gene: 6. The CDR3 sequence is 17 residues long. Germline loops: CDR1 ENHRY, CDR2 SYGVKD. The CDR3 DNA reads as TGTGCCATCAGTGAGAATCTAGCGGGGGGACCCACAGATACGCAGTATTTT. Translating gives CAISENLAGGPTDTQYF.

This clonotype was found a few times. The chain links TRBV13 to TRBJ2-5; the match to TRBD2 covers 7 bases. CDR3 size: 14 residues. The V segment lost 4 bases and the J segment 7 bases; nucleotides outside the gene matches: 9. The V gene's germline CDR1 is PRHDT and CDR2 FYEKMQ (reference sequence). CDR3 residues: CASSSSGTGGTQYF. DNA of the CDR3: TGTGCCAGCAGCTCTAGCGGTACGGGGGGGACCCAGTACTTC.

This clonotype was seen ten or more times. CDR3 protein: CASSSGQGIYEQYF. The CDR3 bases are TGCGCCAGCAGCTCTGGACAGGGAATCTACGAGCAGTACTTC. The rearrangement uses TRBV4-3 and TRBJ2-7; 8 bases are a match to TRBD1. Trimming took 5 bases from V and 3 from J; bases not matched to a gene: 6. Germline loops: CDR1 LGHNA, CDR2 YSLEER. The CDR3 is 14 residues long.

At least ten counts were recorded for this clonotype. This rearrangement joins TRBV7-9 to TRBJ2-7, with 8 positions matching TRBD1. CDR1 is SEHNR, CDR2 FQNEAQ, per germline (reference sequence). The junction had 6 bases not matched to a gene; V was cut back by 5 bases and J by 3 bases. The CDR3 is 14 amino acids. CDR3 protein: CASSRAGTGYEQYF. CDR3 bases: TGTGCCAGCAGCCGGGCCGGGACAGGCTACGAGCAGTACTTC. The full variable domain, completed using reference TRBV7-9 and TRBJ2-7, is DTGVSQNPRHKITKRGQNVTFRCDPISEHNRLYWYRQTLGQGPEFLTYFQNEAQLEKSRLLSDRFSAERPKGSFSTLEIQRTEQGDSAMYLCASSRAGTGYEQYFGPGTRLTVT.

In its sample, this clonotype was seen many times. The chain employs TRBV20-1 and TRBJ2-7; 11 nucleotides agree with TRBD2. Germline V gene sequence: CDR1 DFQATT, CDR2 SNEGSKA (reference sequence). The length of the CDR3 is 12 residues. The V segment lost 7 bases and the J segment 5 bases; nucleotides outside the gene matches: 4. The CDR3 DNA sequence: TGCAGTGGTACTAGCGGGGGAGACGAGCAGTACTTC. It is translated as CSGTSGGDEQYF.

The chain links TRBV5-6 to TRBJ1-4; D uncertain. CDR3 length: 16 amino acids. The germline V gene has CDR1 SGHDT and CDR2 YYEEEE. The ends were cut back, 0 bases at V and 3 bases at J, with 12 bases in the middle. The CDR3 region is CASSLASEGANEKLFF. CDR3 DNA: TGTGCCAGCAGCTTGGCCTCGGAGGGCGCTAATGAAAAACTGTTTTTT.

In its sample, this clonotype is medium-sized (0.01 to 0.1%). This chain uses TRBV7-9 with TRBJ1-1; no definite D call. The germline V gene encodes CDR1 SEHNR and CDR2 FQNEAQ (reference sequence). The CDR3 sequence is 13 residues long. V was cut by 3 bases and J by 3 bases, with 8 bases left in between. CDR3 nucleotides: TGTGCCAGCAGCTTCTTTAAGGACACTGAAGCTTTCTTT. Translating gives CASSFFKDTEAFF.

This clonotype was counted at least ten times. The chain links TRBV7-2 to TRBJ2-1; D possibly matches TRBD1 or TRBD2 (5 bases each). Trimming stripped 3 bases from V and 7 bases from J, with 13 bases between. The CDR3 is 14 amino acids. Germline CDR1 is SGHTA and CDR2 is FQGNSA. The CDR3 loop is CASSFFQGVNEQFF. CDR3 in DNA: TGTGCCAGCAGCTTTTTCCAGGGAGTTAATGAGCAGTTCTTC.

The chain has TRBV5-6 and TRBJ2-7; no firm D call. V lost 3 bases, J lost 3 bases, and 7 bases lay in between. Germline V gene lookup returns CDR1 SGHDT and CDR2 YYEEEE. The CDR3 loop spans 12 amino acids. The CDR3: CASSSEVYEQYF. As DNA, the CDR3 is TGTGCCAGCAGCTCCGAAGTCTACGAGCAGTACTTC.

This clonotype was observed a handful of times. This could be a read error, since a much larger clone is one nucleotide away. The chain couples TRBV28 to TRBJ1-1; D might be TRBD1 (5 bases). Germline values: CDR1 MDHEN, CDR2 SYDVKM. This CDR3 region has 13 residues. The CDR3 loop is CASSLWRGTEALF. The CDR3 DNA reads TGTGCCAGCAGTTTATGGAGGGGCACTGAAGCTTTATTT.

This clonotype was recorded many times. The V call is TRBV7-9, the J call TRBJ2-7; D uncertain. V gave up 1 base and J gave up 3 bases, with 7 bases separating them. This CDR3 is built from 13 residues. Germline V gives CDR1 SEHNR, CDR2 FQNEAQ (reference sequence). The CDR3 region is CASSLGGDYEQYF. The CDR3 DNA follows: TGTGCCAGCAGCTTAGGAGGAGACTACGAGCAGTACTTC.

The chain couples TRBV3-1 to TRBJ2-3; 13 nucleotides line up with TRBD2. Germline loops: CDR1 LGHDT, CDR2 YNNKEL (reference sequence). V was clipped by 3 bases and J by 7 bases; unmatched bases: 10. This CDR3 contains 17 residues. In nucleotides, the CDR3 is TGTGCCAGCAGCCAGAACGGACTAGCGGGAGATCTGTATACGCAGTATTTT. This gives the protein CASSQNGLAGDLYTQYF.

In its sample, this clonotype was seen many times. The V and J genes are TRBV7-6 and TRBJ2-2; maybe TRBD1 (5 bases). CDR3 length: 15 residues. V was pared by 5 bases and J by 3 bases, with 13 bases between. CDR1 is SGHVS, CDR2 FNYEAQ, per germline. Written as DNA, the CDR3 is TGTGCCAGCAGCAAACCCGACAGCTACACCGGGGAGCTGTTTTTT. This gives the protein CASSKPDSYTGELFF.

This clonotype has at least ten counts. The rearrangement uses TRBV19 and TRBJ2-7; 9 bases align to TRBD2. The CDR3 runs 14 residues. Germline CDR1 is LNHDA and CDR2 is SQIVND (reference sequence). The V gene end was trimmed by 3 bases and the J gene end by 3 bases; junction bases not matched to a gene: 3. CDR3 protein: CASSIGSGGYEQYF. DNA of the CDR3: TGTGCCAGTAGTATTGGTAGCGGGGGCTACGAGCAGTACTTC.

This clonotype was counted ten times or more. The chain uses TRBV2 and TRBJ2-3, with 8 nucleotides matching TRBD1. The V gene's germline CDR1 is SNHLY and CDR2 FYNNEI. This CDR3 region has 18 residues. With V trimmed by 4 bases and J by 2 bases, 14 bases remained unmatched. The CDR3: CASSGRGTGAPPTDTQYF. CDR3 DNA sequence: TGTGCCAGCAGTGGACGAGGGACAGGAGCCCCTCCCACAGATACGCAGTATTTT.

This clonotype was recorded many times. The rearrangement uses TRBV9 and TRBJ2-3, with 9 bases matching TRBD2. The germline CDR1 and CDR2 sequences are SGDLS and YYNGEE. V trimming: 0 bases; J trimming: 0 bases; junction bases outside the gene matches: 8. The length of the CDR3 is 18 residues. The CDR3 loop reads CASSVEASGVPSTDTQYF. The CDR3 bases are TGTGCCAGCAGCGTAGAGGCTAGCGGGGTTCCTAGCACAGATACGCAGTATTTT.

Ten or more counts support this clonotype. This chain links TRBV4-3 with TRBJ2-7; D is possibly TRBD1 (5 bases). Trimming removed 1 base at V and 2 bases at J, with 12 bases between. Germline CDR1 LGHNA, CDR2 YSLEER. The CDR3 consists of 15 residues. The CDR3 DNA follows: TGCGCCAGCAGCCAAGCGCAGGGCCGAACCTACGAGCAGTACTTC. This translates into CASSQAQGRTYEQYF.

Many counts were recorded for this clonotype. The chain combines TRBV27 with TRBJ2-3, with a possible D match to TRBD1 (6 bases). Between the trimmed V and J ends, which lost 7 bases and 2 bases, there was a span of 10 bases. The germline V gene encodes CDR1 MNHEY and CDR2 SMNVEV (reference sequence). The CDR3 is made up of 13 amino acids. The CDR3 is CASNRVNTDTQYF. CDR3 coding DNA: TGTGCCAGCAACAGGGTCAACACAGATACGCAGTATTTT.

This clonotype has a count of ten or more. The V gene is TRBV4-2, the J gene TRBJ1-5; TRBD1 is a possible D gene (6 bases). The germline V and J ends were trimmed by 0 bases and 1 base, with 7 bases remaining between them. Germline assignment: CDR1 LGHNA and CDR2 YNFKEQ. The CDR3 is 15 amino acids. In DNA, the CDR3 is TGTGCCAGCAGCCAAGAAACAGGGAGCAATCAGCCCCAGCATTTT. Translation: CASSQETGSNQPQHF.

This clonotype is judged medium-sized. The genes are TRBV29-1 and TRBJ2-7, with TRBD1 matching 7 bases. The CDR3 sequence is 13 residues long. V dropped 4 bases and J dropped 4; count of bases not matched to a gene: 7. Germline V gene data show CDR1 as SQVTM and CDR2 as ANQGSEA. The CDR3 protein is CSVVVDRWYEQYF. The DNA of the CDR3 is TGCAGCGTTGTTGTGGACAGGTGGTACGAGCAGTACTTC.

The V gene is TRBV6-2 or TRBV6-3, the J gene TRBJ1-1; weak D call: TRBD1 (5 bases). CDR1 and CDR2 from the germline V gene are MNHEY and SVGEGT. The V gene lost 7 bases and the J gene lost 5 bases, with 8 bases spanning the gap. The CDR3 has 11 residues. CDR3 nucleotide sequence: TGTGCCAGCACGTGGGGGACTGAAGCTTTCTTT. Amino acid sequence: CASTWGTEAFF.

This clonotype was recorded many times. The chain carries TRBV19 and TRBJ1-1, with unresolved D. Per germline, CDR1 LNHDA and CDR2 SQIVND (reference sequence). Trimming took 7 bases from V and 11 from J, leaving 26 bases between them. CDR3 length equals 15 residues. CDR3 nucleotides: TGTGCCAGTACATTGGAGCTTGCTCAACTGACCGAGGCTTTCTTT. Amino acids: CASTLELAQLTEAFF. Full variable domain (rest looked up from reference TRBV19 and TRBJ1-1): DGGITQSPKYLFRKEGQNVTLSCEQNLNHDAMYWYRQDPGQGLRLIYYSQIVNDFQKGDIAEGYSVSREKKESFPLTVTSAQKNPTAFYLCASTLELAQLTEAFFGQGTRLTVV.

The rearrangement links TRBV28 to TRBJ2-3; a possible D gene is TRBD1 (6 bases). The V end was cut by 6 bases, the J end by 5 bases, with 12 bases between. The CDR3 covers 13 residues. Germline V gives CDR1 MDHEN, CDR2 SYDVKM. The CDR3 loop is CASSYRVGDTQYF. For the CDR3, the DNA is TGTGCCAGCAGCTACAGGGTCGGAGATACGCAGTATTTT. The complete variable domain, with remaining parts taken from reference TRBV28 and TRBJ2-3, reads DVKVTQSSRYLVKRTGEKVFLECVQDMDHENMFWYRQDPGLGLRLIYFSYDVKMKEKGDIPEGYSVSREKKERFSLILESASTNQTSMYLCASSYRVGDTQYFGPGTRLTVL.

This chain connects TRBV6-5 to TRBJ1-5; D is undetermined. This CDR3 contains 15 residues. The germline gives CDR1 MNHEY, CDR2 SVGAGI. The V and J ends lost 6 bases and 0 bases respectively, with 12 bases between them. The CDR3 DNA follows: TGTGCCAGCAGCCCCAGGAGTTATAGCAATCAGCCCCAGCATTTT. It is translated as CASSPRSYSNQPQHF.

This clonotype was seen repeatedly, ten times or more. The CDR3 region has the DNA TGTGCCGGAGACAGGGGGACTAGCACAGATACGCAGTATTTT. It specifies CAGDRGTSTDTQYF. This sequence joins TRBV30 and TRBJ2-3, with 9 bases lining up with TRBD1. V trimming: 8 bases; J trimming: 0 bases; junction bases outside the gene matches: 6. This CDR3 has 14 residues. Germline lookup yields CDR1 GTSNPN and CDR2 SVGIG (reference sequence).

By its share, this clonotype is medium-sized (0.01 to 0.1%). In DNA form, the CDR3 reads TGTGCCAGCAGCTTAGGACTAGCGGGGTACGAGCAGTACTTC. Translation: CASSLGLAGYEQYF. The J gene is TRBJ2-7, the V gene TRBV13, with 10 bases matching TRBD2. From germline, CDR1 is PRHDT and CDR2 FYEKMQ (reference sequence). The V and J ends lost 0 bases and 4 bases, in that order; junction bases with no gene match: 0. The CDR3 has 14 residues.

This clonotype was observed at least ten times. The genes are TRBV29-1 and TRBJ1-2; D remains ambiguous. The V end lost 6 bases, the J end lost 5 bases, and 13 bases lay between the germline ends. CDR3 size: 12 residues. Germline lookup yields CDR1 SQVTM and CDR2 ANQGSEA. The CDR3 reads CSVPEGGYGYTF. The CDR3 DNA is TGCAGCGTCCCCGAGGGAGGGTATGGCTACACCTTC.

This clonotype was recorded many times. CDR3 in amino acids: CASGLMIGVAGGPPDTQYF. Written as DNA, the CDR3 is TGTGCTAGTGGTTTGATGATCGGGGTAGCGGGGGGGCCCCCAGATACGCAGTATTTT. The chain is built from TRBV12-5 and TRBJ2-3, with 11 bases lining up with TRBD2. Germline V CDR1 and CDR2: LGHNT, FRNRAP. Losses at the gene ends were 2 bases for V and 4 bases for J; bases not matched to a gene: 14. The CDR3 has 19 amino acids.

This clonotype was counted many times. The V and J genes are TRBV11-2 and TRBJ2-7; D ambiguous. The germline gives CDR1 SGHAT, CDR2 FQNNGV. The germline V and J ends were trimmed by 5 bases and 6 bases, with 14 bases remaining between them. The CDR3 is 13 residues long. CDR3 sequence: CASSPGALFEQYF. The CDR3 DNA follows: TGTGCCAGCAGCCCGGGCGCCCTCTTCGAGCAGTACTTC.